Below, one TCR beta chain is given with its context. What it recognizes is unknown. Unexposed donor CD4+ T cells date from about 2011-2018, before the COVID-19 pandemic. CD4+ T cells were isolated from the cells after about 11 days of culture. On days 3 and 7, cultures got half fresh IL-2 medium. The protocol was immunoSEQ multiplex PCR, while the TCRdb copy is restricted to in-frame clones and leaves out a portion. This sample yields 26,000 or so clones, of which about 70% are seen a single time; roughly a quarter belongs to the top ten. This entry belongs to a study of CD4 T cells in relation to SARS-CoV-2 and coronaviruses. Study-wide context: PBMCs were cultured with antigen for roughly 9 days before TCR beta sequencing. The negative reference was HIV-1 Nef peptide pool or peptide-free culture.

Germline loops: CDR1 SGHAT, CDR2 FQNNGV. The CDR3 has 16 amino acids. Trimming took 5 bases from V and 4 from J; bases not matched to a gene: 9. The gene calls are TRBV11-2 and TRBJ2-1, with TRBD1 matching over 9 bases. The sample taken for sequencing was CD4+ T cells from PBMCs, cultured in vitro. The clonotype comes from a human donor in good health. The CDR3 DNA sequence: TGTGCCAGCAGCACCCCCGGGACAGGGATTTACAATGAGCAGTTCTTC. Residues: CASSTPGTGIYNEQFF.